Each of the 3 T cell receptor beta chains below was sequenced from the same sample in a study of cytomegalovirus exposure and HLA in healthy donors. The PCR used 60 Vbeta and 13 Jbeta primers. Using immunoSEQ multiplex PCR, the repertoire was profiled, and TCRdb retains in-frame clones only, with some absent. Found here are more than 85,000 clones, less than 85% of them singletons; the top ten hold around an eighth. The sample consisted of PBMCs. The receptors stem from a man aged 30-40 years in good health and CMV-seropositive.

The chain uses TRBV19 and TRBJ2-2; 7 bases fit TRBD1. The CDR3 totals 15 residues. Germline V gene data show CDR1 as LNHDA and CDR2 as SQIVND (reference sequence). The junction had 11 bases not matched to a gene; V was cut back by 6 bases and J by 7 bases. CDR3 amino acids: CASRWRGGGGGELFF. As DNA, the CDR3 is TGTGCCAGTAGGTGGCGAGGGGGCGGCGGCGGGGAGCTGTTTTTT.

V gene TRBV5-1 combines with J gene TRBJ2-3; D may be TRBD2 (6 bases). Germline CDR1 reads SGHRS; CDR2 reads YFSETQ. This CDR3 has 16 residues. V was trimmed by 4 bases and J by 4 bases, leaving 19 bases between them. This chain's CDR3 is CASSPEGRTFADTQYF. The DNA of the CDR3 is TGCGCCAGCAGCCCGGAGGGACGCACATTCGCAGATACGCAGTATTTT. Filled out from reference TRBV5-1 and TRBJ2-3, the complete variable domain reads KAGVTQTPRYLIKTRGQQVTLSCSPISGHRSVSWYQQTPGQGLQFLFEYFSETQRNKGNFPGRFSGRQFSNSRSEMNVSTLELGDSALYLCASSPEGRTFADTQYFGPGTRLTVL.

The genes are TRBV5-1 and TRBJ2-1; D is unclear. Trimming removed 5 bases from V and 0 bases from J, with 15 bases in between. CDR1 and CDR2 from the germline V gene are SGHRS and YFSETQ. This CDR3 region has 16 residues. The CDR3 DNA reads TGCGCCAGCAGTAGACGACACCCGAGCTCCTACAATGAGCAGTTCTTC. It codes for CASSRRHPSSYNEQFF. Drawing the rest from reference TRBV5-1 and TRBJ2-1, the complete variable domain is KAGVTQTPRYLIKTRGQQVTLSCSPISGHRSVSWYQQTPGQGLQFLFEYFSETQRNKGNFPGRFSGRQFSNSRSEMNVSTLELGDSALYLCASSRRHPSSYNEQFFGPGTRLTVL.